What follows is one TCR beta chain and its context. The antigen remains unidentified. CDR3 length equals 14 residues. Trimming cost V 6 bases and J 6 bases; bases outside gene matches: 9. The germline CDR1 and CDR2 sequences are SGHTA and FQGNSA. TCRdb's copy holds only in-frame clones and misses some; the assay was immunoSEQ multiplex PCR. In the table there are 250,000 to 400,000 clones, around 90% of which are singletons. This specimen belongs to a study of cytomegalovirus exposure and HLA in healthy donors. Study observations and caveats: The authors confirmed in vitro that a few CMV-associated chains were specific for CMV antigens. Among TCR sequences, most were rare, though some public TCRs appeared in many donors. High sensitivity and specificity were reportedly achieved when the classifier diagnosed cytomegalovirus status. The authors enumerated around 150 TCR beta chains as linked to cytomegalovirus.

This TCR was sampled from a man aged 25 to 40 in good health and CMV-seronegative. The chain combines TRBV7-2 with TRBJ1-2, with TRBD1 matching 8 bases. Specimen: PBMCs. CDR3 coding DNA: TGTGCCAGCAGTAAGGACAGGGTTACCCATGGCTACACCTTC. Translation: CASSKDRVTHGYTF.